What follows are 14 T cell receptor beta chains derived from one specimen sequenced in a study of blood T cell repertoires in COVID-19. The protocol was immunoSEQ multiplex PCR, while the TCRdb copy is restricted to in-frame clones and leaves out a portion. The table records about 140,000 clones, over 60% of them present only once. The source material was peripheral blood. These receptors were taken from a woman in her 50s with active or convalescent COVID-19.

The rearrangement links TRBV15 to TRBJ2-7; TRBD1 matches 8 bases. CDR1 and CDR2 from the germline V gene are LNHNV and YYDKDF (reference sequence). This CDR3 region has 15 residues. The junction had 11 bases not matched to a gene; V was cut back by 5 bases and J by 5 bases. CDR3: CATSRGTGDLDEQYF. In DNA form, the CDR3 reads TGTGCCACCAGCCGCGGGACAGGAGATTTGGACGAGCAGTACTTC.

This chain links TRBV25-1 with TRBJ1-4, with 8 bases lining up with TRBD1. Germline V gene sequence: CDR1 MGHDK, CDR2 SYGVNS. This CDR3 has 14 amino acids. V shed 3 bases and J 7 bases; nucleotides not matched to a gene: 4. CDR3: CASSDRQGTEKLFF. CDR3 nucleotide sequence: TGTGCCAGCAGTGACAGACAGGGGACTGAAAAACTGTTTTTT.

This sequence joins TRBV2 and TRBJ2-2, with 9 bases matching TRBD1. V shed 5 bases and J 5 bases; nucleotides not matched to a gene: 6. Germline V gives CDR1 SNHLY, CDR2 FYNNEI. The CDR3 runs 15 residues. The DNA for the CDR3 is TGTGCCAGCAGTCCCGGGACAGGGTGGACCGGGGAGCTGTTTTTT. As protein: CASSPGTGWTGELFF.

The chain has TRBV7-2 and TRBJ2-3; 11 nucleotides align to TRBD2. This CDR3 region has 16 residues. V dropped 5 bases and J dropped 2; count of bases not matched to a gene: 6. Germline V gene sequence: CDR1 SGHTA, CDR2 FQGNSA. The CDR3 region is CASSPRTSGFTDTQYF. The CDR3 DNA follows: TGTGCCAGCAGCCCCAGGACTAGCGGGTTCACAGATACGCAGTATTTT.

This chain links TRBV12-5 with TRBJ1-1, with 7 bases lining up with TRBD1. Germline CDR1 LGHNT, CDR2 FRNRAP. The CDR3 contains 20 residues. The V segment lost 0 bases and the J segment 1 base; nucleotides outside the gene matches: 17. CDR3 sequence (DNA): TGTGCTAGTGGTTTGGTACAGGGGATCAGACAGGGTAGGGAGAACACTGAAGCTTTCTTT. This encodes CASGLVQGIRQGRENTEAFF. The complete variable domain, with remaining parts taken from reference TRBV12-5 and TRBJ1-1, reads DARVTQTPRHKVTEMGQEVTMRCQPILGHNTVFWYRQTMMQGLELLAYFRNRAPLDDSGMPKDRFSAEMPDATLATLKIQPSEPRDSAVYFCASGLVQGIRQGRENTEAFFGQGTRLTVV.

The chain employs TRBV2 and TRBJ2-7; 14 nucleotides align to TRBD2. Germline-derived CDR1 and CDR2 are SNHLY and FYNNEI. The CDR3 spans 19 residues. V lost 4 bases, J lost 4 bases, and 15 bases stayed unmatched. The CDR3 loop is CASSGETSGRANLGYEQYF. In DNA, the CDR3 is TGTGCCAGCAGTGGAGAGACTAGCGGGAGGGCCAACCTCGGGTACGAGCAGTACTTC.

The V and J genes are TRBV25-1 and TRBJ1-2; D remains unclear. Trimming stripped 4 bases from V and 4 bases from J, with 7 bases between. The CDR3 is made up of 12 amino acids. Germline CDR1 MGHDK, CDR2 SYGVNS. The CDR3: CASSASSYGYTF. For the CDR3, the DNA is TGTGCCAGCAGTGCTTCGAGCTATGGCTACACCTTC.

This chain links TRBV27 with TRBJ2-1; D is uncertain. The CDR3 covers 13 residues. Per the germline V gene, CDR1 is MNHEY and CDR2 is SMNVEV (reference sequence). With 2 bases removed from V and 15 bases from J, the gap between germline ends came to 17 bases. CDR3 sequence (DNA): TGTGCCAGCAGTTTACTTGGAGCCCAGCAAAGGTTCTTC. Its protein is CASSLLGAQQRFF.

Only a few counts were recorded for this clone. A read error may account for a junction end that differs from germline. V usage is TRBV5-4 and J usage is TRBJ1-1, with 9 nucleotides matching TRBD1. The CDR3 is 15 residues long. The germline V gene has CDR1 SGHNT and CDR2 YYREEE (reference sequence). The CDR3, as DNA: TGTGCCAGCAGGTTGGGACGGGACAGGGACACTGAAGCTTTCTTT. This encodes CASRLGRDRDTEAFF. Filled out from reference TRBV5-4 and TRBJ1-1, the complete variable domain reads ETGVTQSPTHLIKTRGQQVTLRCSSQSGHNTVSWYQQALGQGPQFIFQYYREEENGRGNFPPRFSGLQFPNYSSELNVNALELDDSALYLCASRLGRDRDTEAFFGQGTRLTVV.

The chain links TRBV18 to TRBJ1-1, with TRBD1 matching 7 bases. J gave up 0 bases and V 1 base, and 2 bases lay outside the gene matches. This CDR3 spans 15 amino acids. The germline gives CDR1 KGHSH, CDR2 LQKENI. The CDR3 loop reads CASSPQGGLNTEAFF. The CDR3 nucleotides are TGTGCCAGCTCACCACAAGGGGGCCTGAACACTGAAGCTTTCTTT.

This clone was counted a single time. The genes are TRBV7-2 and TRBJ1-1; 8 bases line up with TRBD1. Germline CDR1 is SGHTA and CDR2 is FQGNSA. Trimming cost V 1 base and J 4 bases; bases outside gene matches: 8. There are 16 residues in the CDR3. The CDR3 loop is CASSLGIPGTGTEAFF. CDR3 coding DNA: TGTGCCAGCAGCTTAGGCATTCCCGGGACAGGCACTGAAGCTTTCTTT.

The chain employs TRBV7-2 and TRBJ2-3; maybe TRBD2 (5 bases). Looked up from germline, CDR1 is SGHTA and CDR2 is FQGNSA. The CDR3 contains 15 residues. Trimming shortened V by 5 bases and J by 3 bases, and 15 bases separated the two germline ends. This chain's CDR3 is CASSPSRGSTDTQYF. CDR3 coding DNA: TGTGCCAGCAGCCCAAGTCGGGGTTCGACAGATACGCAGTATTTT.

CDR3 residues: CARRPPGQAYGNQPQHF. CDR3 nucleotides: TGTGCCAGAAGACCCCCGGGACAGGCGTATGGCAATCAGCCCCAGCATTTT. The J gene is TRBJ1-5, the V gene TRBV11-3, with 8 bases matching TRBD1. The germline gives CDR1 SGHNT, CDR2 YENEEA. The CDR3 sequence is 17 residues long. With 9 bases clipped from V and 2 bases from J, the junction kept 15 bases outside the gene matches.

The CDR3 is CASSLGTGVNTEAFF. For the CDR3, the DNA is TGTGCCAGCAGCTTAGGAACAGGGGTAAACACTGAAGCTTTCTTT. The rearrangement joins TRBV7-9 to TRBJ1-1, with TRBD1 identical over 7 bases. Germline assignment: CDR1 SEHNR and CDR2 FQNEAQ (reference sequence). The CDR3 runs to 15 residues. V gave up 1 base and J gave up 2 bases; unmatched junction bases: 4.